This T cell receptor beta chain was found in a study of blood T cells in healthy people across ages. For the second PCR, which ran for roughly 6 to 12 cycles, a sample-barcoded 5' primer and a J-beta primer mix were used. TCRdb reprocessed the 5' RACE reads via MiXCR and lists one record per CDR3 protein. The sample includes nearly 800,000 distinct CDR3 sequences, 20% to 25% of them seen just once. CDR1 and CDR2 (germline): SNHLY, FYNNEI. This CDR3 comprises 16 residues. These data also featured in a second study, about T cells of mothers and their children. That source notes: All donors were healthy and Caucasian; they were a few mothers and their six children. Relative to unrelated pairs, biologically related mother-child dyads exhibited marginally greater, non-significant overlap.

The TCR originated in a boy between 10 and 17 years old in good health. Sequencing was done on a sample of blood. The rearrangement links TRBV2 to TRBJ2-5; 8 nucleotides agree with TRBD2. The J call is doubtful: the DNA matches TRBJ2-1 better. CDR3 residues: CASRPNLGLAGDEQFF. CDR3 nucleotide sequence: TGTGCCAGCAGGCCGAACCTCGGGCTAGCGGGCGATGAGCAGTTCTTC.